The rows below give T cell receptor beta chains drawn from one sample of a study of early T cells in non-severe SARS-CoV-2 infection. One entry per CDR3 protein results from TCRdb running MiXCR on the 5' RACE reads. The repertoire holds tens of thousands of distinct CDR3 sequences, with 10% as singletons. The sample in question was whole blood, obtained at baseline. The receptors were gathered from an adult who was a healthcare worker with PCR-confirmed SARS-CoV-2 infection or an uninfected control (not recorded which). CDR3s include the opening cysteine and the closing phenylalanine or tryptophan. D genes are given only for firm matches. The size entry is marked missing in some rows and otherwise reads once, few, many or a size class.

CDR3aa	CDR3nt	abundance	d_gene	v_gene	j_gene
CASSRQFRDEQYF	TGTGCCAGCAGCCGCCAATTTCGAGACGAGCAGTACTTC	many	-	TRBV28	TRBJ2-7
CASSPGQGIPGELFF	TGTGCCAGCAGCCCGGGACAGGGGATTCCAGGGGAGCTGTTTTTT	many	TRBD1	TRBV7-8	TRBJ2-2
CASSPLATSTDTQYF	TGTGCCAGCAGCCCTCTAGCGACGAGCACAGATACGCAGTATTTT	many	-	TRBV6-6	TRBJ2-3
CSARKGLAGLEQYF	TGCAGTGCTAGAAAAGGACTAGCGGGGCTCGAGCAGTACTTC	-	TRBD2	TRBV20-1	TRBJ2-7
CASSLPQDTQYF	TGTGCCAGCAGTTTACCGCAGGATACGCAGTATTTT	many	-	TRBV12-3/TRBV12-4	TRBJ2-3
CASSLEAGLAGEQFF	TGTGCCAGCAGCTTAGAGGCGGGACTAGCGGGGGAGCAGTTCTTC	-	TRBD2	TRBV7-7	TRBJ2-1
CASSQTSGGEQYF	TGTGCCAGCAGCCAGACTAGCGGAGGCGAGCAGTACTTC	-	TRBD2	TRBV5-4	TRBJ2-7
CSARDGRGGDF	TGCAGTGCTAGAGATGGGCGGGGGGGAGACTTC	few	TRBD2	TRBV20-1	TRBJ2-7
CAISPGQVLYNEQFF	TGTGCCATCAGCCCGGGACAGGTCCTCTACAATGAGCAGTTCTTC	-	TRBD1	TRBV10-3	TRBJ2-1
CASSQGLAGGAYNEQFF	TGTGCCAGCAGCCAAGGGCTAGCGGGAGGGGCCTACAATGAGCAGTTCTTC	-	TRBD2	TRBV4-2	TRBJ2-1
CASSLYLGGAGNSPLHF	TGTGCCAGCAGCTTATACCTTGGGGGGGCTGGCAATTCACCCCTCCACTTT	many	-	TRBV7-8	TRBJ1-6
CASSQDNWGSPLHF	TGTGCCAGCAGCCAAGACAATTGGGGCTCACCCCTCCACTTT	many	-	TRBV3-1	TRBJ1-6
CACEGKGSPGPKNIQYF	TGTGCCTGCGAGGGCAAAGGGTCGCCCGGGCCCAAAAACATTCAGTACTTC	many	-	TRBV6-6	TRBJ2-4
CASSPGVAGGPGQETQYF	TGTGCCAGCAGTCCTGGAGTAGCGGGAGGGCCGGGCCAAGAGACCCAGTACTTC	few	TRBD2	TRBV12-3/TRBV12-4	TRBJ2-5
CASSLTGYQTPQHF	TGTGCCAGCAGTTTGACAGGTTACCAAACGCCCCAGCATTTT	few	-	TRBV12-3/TRBV12-4	TRBJ1-5
CASSQNPIGAAWGTEAFF	TGTGCCAGCAGTCAGAACCCAATAGGCGCGGCCTGGGGCACTGAAGCTTTCTTT	many	-	TRBV12-3/TRBV12-4	TRBJ1-1
CAWRRTSGGTDTQYF	TGTGCCTGGAGACGGACTAGCGGAGGTACAGATACGCAGTATTTT	many	TRBD2	TRBV30	TRBJ2-3
CASNDQGPNTGELFF	TGTGCCAGCAACGATCAGGGTCCTAACACCGGGGAGCTGTTTTTT	many	-	TRBV27	TRBJ2-2
CASIYNKGLRDYGYTF	TGTGCCAGCATATATAACAAGGGGCTTCGAGACTATGGCTACACCTTC	-	-	TRBV9	TRBJ1-2
CASSTGLPTDTQYF	TGTGCCAGCAGCACGGGGTTACCGACAGATACGCAGTATTTT	-	-	TRBV6-5	TRBJ2-3
CASLGQPNEQFF	TGTGCCAGCCTGGGGCAGCCCAATGAGCAGTTCTTC	-	-	TRBV28	TRBJ2-1
CASSQPPKGVSNYGYTF	TGTGCCAGCAGCCAACCCCCGAAGGGCGTCTCTAACTATGGCTACACCTTC	-	-	TRBV28	TRBJ1-2
CASRPPRRRETQYF	TGTGCCAGCAGACCTCCCCGACGGAGAGAGACCCAGTACTTC	many	-	TRBV28	TRBJ2-5
CASSQGLAGADTQYF	TGTGCTAGCAGCCAGGGACTAGCGGGAGCAGATACGCAGTATTTT	many	TRBD2	TRBV7-7	TRBJ2-3
CASSLVRNTEAFF	TGTGCCAGCAGCTTAGTGAGGAACACTGAAGCTTTCTTT	few	-	TRBV11-2	TRBJ1-1
CASSLESGMEGHF	TGTGCCAGCAGTTTAGAGTCGGGGATGGAGGGGCATTTT	few	-	TRBV12-3/TRBV12-4	TRBJ1-5
CASSRDSRGPGNTIYF	TGTGCCAGCAGCCGGGACAGCCGCGGACCTGGAAACACCATATATTTT	-	TRBD1	TRBV7-9	TRBJ1-3
CASSHLLGTSTYEQYF	TGTGCCAGCAGCCATCTATTGGGGACCTCAACCTACGAGCAGTACTTC	few	-	TRBV28	TRBJ2-7
CASSLGYRGSTDTQYF	TGTGCCAGCAGTTTAGGGTATCGGGGAAGCACAGATACGCAGTATTTT	many	-	TRBV28	TRBJ2-3
CASSSSTDTQYF	TGTGCCAGCAGCTCCAGCACAGATACGCAGTATTTT	many	-	TRBV7-9	TRBJ2-3
CATAAGDAEAFF	TGTGCCACGGCCGCCGGGGACGCTGAAGCTTTCTTT	-	-	TRBV24-1	TRBJ1-1
CSANSGQEEQYF	TGCAGTGCTAATAGCGGTCAGGAGGAGCAGTACTTC	many	-	TRBV20-1	TRBJ2-7
CSVGPPSAGGEQFF	TGCAGCGTTGGCCCCCCGTCAGCGGGAGGTGAGCAGTTCTTC	many	TRBD2	TRBV29-1	TRBJ2-1
CASRVDRVTDTQYF	TGTGCCAGCAGGGTGGACAGGGTTACAGATACGCAGTATTTT	many	TRBD1	TRBV28	TRBJ2-3
CASNSGATNEKLFF	TGTGCCAGCAACTCGGGTGCAACTAATGAAAAACTGTTTTTT	few	-	TRBV28	TRBJ1-4
CASSPPRSATDTQYF	TGTGCCAGCAGCCCTCCTCGGAGTGCAACAGATACGCAGTATTTT	few	-	TRBV6-2/TRBV6-3	TRBJ2-3
CSARDLTPDYILAKNIQYF	TGCAGTGCTAGAGATTTGACTCCAGATTATATTCTAGCCAAAAACATTCAGTACTTC	many	-	TRBV20-1	TRBJ2-4
CAISADRLGREQFF	TGTGCCATCAGTGCGGACAGGTTGGGTCGTGAGCAGTTCTTC	-	TRBD1	TRBV10-3	TRBJ2-1
CASSQGRGPSSYEQYF	TGCGCCAGCAGCCAAGGCCGCGGTCCGAGCTCCTACGAGCAGTACTTC	-	-	TRBV4-1	TRBJ2-7
CASSFPFDKNTEAFF	TGTGCCAGCAGTTTCCCCTTCGACAAGAACACTGAAGCTTTCTTT	-	-	TRBV6-2/TRBV6-3	TRBJ1-1
CASSPLGLAEYNEQFF	TGTGCCAGCTCACCCCTCGGACTAGCAGAATACAATGAGCAGTTCTTC	-	TRBD2	TRBV18	TRBJ2-1
CASSFGTGSSYEQYF	TGTGCCAGCAGCTTCGGGACAGGGAGCTCCTACGAGCAGTACTTC	-	TRBD1	TRBV7-2	TRBJ2-7
CASSLEGGNGYTF	TGTGCCAGCAGTCTAGAAGGAGGGAACGGCTACACCTTC	many	-	TRBV7-6	TRBJ1-2
CASSLLENYQPQHF	TGTGCCAGCAGTCTACTAGAAAACTATCAGCCCCAGCATTTT	many	-	TRBV6-2/TRBV6-3	TRBJ1-5